The TCR beta chain under discussion was sequenced for a study of naive and memory T cell subsets. Both TRBC1 and TRBC2 were covered by a beta constant-region primer of two equimolar oligonucleotides. TCRdb re-called the UMI-ligation and nested PCR reads through MiXCR, storing one row per CDR3 protein. The sample has about 90,000 distinct CDR3 sequences, 5.5% to 8.5% seen once. This clonotype was found many times. Material for sequencing was central memory CD4+ T cells from blood. This TCR was recovered from a human donor in good health.

The CDR3 coding sequence is TGTGCCAGCAGCACTACTCCCAACTCTGGAAACACCATATATTTT. Translated, it gives CASSTTPNSGNTIYF. The chain has TRBV6-1 and TRBJ1-3; D is uncertain. Trimming took 6 bases from V and 0 from J, leaving 12 bases between them. Germline CDR1 and CDR2: MNHNS and SASEGT. The CDR3 loop spans 15 amino acids.